This is a list of T cell receptor beta chains from one sample in a study of cytomegalovirus exposure and HLA in healthy donors. Assay: immunoSEQ multiplex PCR; the TCRdb copy retains only in-frame clones and omits some. Recorded for this sample: around 50,000 clones. The source material was PBMCs. Receptor source: a woman aged 25 to 45 in good health and CMV-seropositive. The CDR3 runs from the conserved cysteine through the conserved F or W. Fields, in order: CDR3 DNA, CDR3 protein, V gene, D gene, J gene. D genes are given only for firm matches.

CDR3 DNA: TGTGCCAGTAGCCCCGGGCACAGGGGGTTGGACGAGCAGTACTTC
CDR3 protein: CASSPGHRGLDEQYF
V gene: TRBV19
D gene: TRBD1
J gene: TRBJ2-7

CDR3 DNA: TGTGCCACCAGTTATACTGGACTAGAGGGGGAAGAGACCCAGTACTTC
CDR3 protein: CATSYTGLEGEETQYF
V gene: TRBV15
D gene: .
J gene: TRBJ2-5

CDR3 DNA: TGTGCCAGCAGCTTGGAAGGGGGCGCGAACACCGGGGAGCTGTTTTTT
CDR3 protein: CASSLEGGANTGELFF
V gene: TRBV5-4
D gene: TRBD1
J gene: TRBJ2-2

CDR3 DNA: TGTGCCAGCTCACCTCCCAACAGGGGCGAGCAGTACTTC
CDR3 protein: CASSPPNRGEQYF
V gene: TRBV18
D gene: TRBD1
J gene: TRBJ2-7

CDR3 DNA: TGTGCCAGCAGTTACTCCCAGGGGGAACGCAATCAGCCCCAGCATTTT
CDR3 protein: CASSYSQGERNQPQHF
V gene: TRBV6-6
D gene: TRBD1
J gene: TRBJ1-5

CDR3 DNA: TGTGCCAGCTCACCAGGACAGGCCCTCCGGGGCTACACCTTC
CDR3 protein: CASSPGQALRGYTF
V gene: TRBV18
D gene: TRBD1
J gene: TRBJ1-2

CDR3 DNA: TGTGCCAGCAGGGGTTTGGGGACTAGCGGGTCCTACGAGCAGTACTTC
CDR3 protein: CASRGLGTSGSYEQYF
V gene: TRBV2
D gene: TRBD2
J gene: TRBJ2-7

CDR3 DNA: TGTGCCAGTAGGGATTTCAGGGGAGGCACAGATACGCAGTATTTT
CDR3 protein: CASRDFRGGTDTQYF
V gene: TRBV19
D gene: .
J gene: TRBJ2-3

CDR3 DNA: TGTGCCTTCACCCCCGGGACTAGCGTAGATACGCAGTATTTT
CDR3 protein: CAFTPGTSVDTQYF
V gene: TRBV30
D gene: TRBD2
J gene: TRBJ2-3

CDR3 DNA: TGCGCCAGCAGCTACCGGGACTCCTACAATGAGCAGTTCTTC
CDR3 protein: CASSYRDSYNEQFF
V gene: TRBV5-1
D gene: .
J gene: TRBJ2-1

CDR3 DNA: TGTGCCAGCAGCTTGCGACAGGGGGCGTATGAAAAACTGTTTTTT
CDR3 protein: CASSLRQGAYEKLFF
V gene: TRBV11-3
D gene: TRBD1
J gene: TRBJ1-4

CDR3 DNA: TGTGCTAGTGGTTTGGTTATCGGTGAGCGCAGCACCGGCTATGGCTACACCTTC
CDR3 protein: CASGLVIGERSTGYGYTF
V gene: TRBV12-5
D gene: .
J gene: TRBJ1-2

CDR3 DNA: TGCGCCAGCAGCCTAGCGGGAGGTTACGAGCAGTACTTC
CDR3 protein: CASSLAGGYEQYF
V gene: TRBV4-1
D gene: TRBD2
J gene: TRBJ2-7

CDR3 DNA: TGCAGCGTCTTTCACTCGCTCTCCGACAATGAGCAGTTCTTC
CDR3 protein: CSVFHSLSDNEQFF
V gene: TRBV29-1
D gene: .
J gene: TRBJ2-1

CDR3 DNA: TGTGCCAGCAGCCCCGGGACAGTAGAGGAAGAGACCCAGTACTTC
CDR3 protein: CASSPGTVEEETQYF
V gene: TRBV7-9
D gene: TRBD1
J gene: TRBJ2-5

CDR3 DNA: TGTGCCAGCAGCTTAGTGGGGGGGAAGCAGTATTTT
CDR3 protein: CASSLVGGKQYF
V gene: TRBV7-2
D gene: TRBD2
J gene: TRBJ2-3

CDR3 DNA: TGTGCCAGCAGTTGGACAGGACCTTCTTATACGCAGTATTTT
CDR3 protein: CASSWTGPSYTQYF
V gene: TRBV5-5
D gene: TRBD1
J gene: TRBJ2-3

CDR3 DNA: TGTGCCAGCAGCATGACTAGCGTAGAGACCCAGTACTTC
CDR3 protein: CASSMTSVETQYF
V gene: TRBV5-4
D gene: TRBD2
J gene: TRBJ2-5

CDR3 DNA: TGTGCCTGGGGAGAAGCTACAGCGGGAGTCAAGTACGAGCAGTACTTC
CDR3 protein: CAWGEATAGVKYEQYF
V gene: TRBV30
D gene: TRBD2
J gene: TRBJ2-7

CDR3 DNA: TGTGCCAGCAGTGCCACAGGTGAAAAACTGTTTTTT
CDR3 protein: CASSATGEKLFF
V gene: TRBV6-1
D gene: .
J gene: TRBJ1-4

CDR3 DNA: TGCGCCAGCAGCCAAGTTGGGGCAGATATCAACTATGGCTACACCTTC
CDR3 protein: CASSQVGADINYGYTF
V gene: TRBV4-1
D gene: .
J gene: TRBJ1-2

CDR3 DNA: TGTGCCAGCAGCTTAGGACTAGCGACAGATACGCAGTATTTT
CDR3 protein: CASSLGLATDTQYF
V gene: TRBV7-2
D gene: TRBD2
J gene: TRBJ2-3

CDR3 DNA: TGCGCCAGCAGCTTGGCACAGGTCCAAGAGATCCAGTACTTC
CDR3 protein: CASSLAQVQEIQYF
V gene: TRBV5-1
D gene: .
J gene: TRBJ2-5

CDR3 DNA: TGTGCCAGCACCGCGGGACTAGCGGGAGGCGAGCAGTACTTC
CDR3 protein: CASTAGLAGGEQYF
V gene: TRBV7-8
D gene: TRBD2
J gene: TRBJ2-7